A single sample is the source of the 20 T cell receptor beta chains below, sequenced in a study of T cell responses to AZD1222 COVID-19 vaccine. Clones were read by immunoSEQ multiplex PCR, and TCRdb kept only the in-frame ones, dropping some. The table shows 150,000 or so clones, with about 91% occurring only once. Source: peripheral blood, taken on day 0 of AZD1222 vaccination. Receptors originate from an adult in good health.

J is TRBJ1-1 and V is TRBV6-5, with a weak D call TRBD1 (5 bases). There are 13 residues in the CDR3. The V and J ends lost 8 bases and 0 bases respectively, with 10 bases between them. Looked up from germline, CDR1 is MNHEY and CDR2 is SVGAGI. CDR3 coding DNA: TGTGCCAGCGGGGGACTCATGAACACTGAAGCTTTCTTT. Protein sequence: CASGGLMNTEAFF.

The chain carries TRBV3-1 (or the pseudogene TRBV3-2) and TRBJ1-2; D unclear. The CDR3 runs to 15 residues. Trimming pared 0 bases from V and 0 bases from J, leaving 8 bases between. Germline assignment: CDR1 LGHDT and CDR2 YNNKEL (reference sequence). CDR3 sequence: CASSQDLAANYGYTF. CDR3 sequence (DNA): TGTGCCAGCAGCCAAGATCTAGCAGCTAACTATGGCTACACCTTC.

The table lists this clone with a count of one. The CDR3 is CASSQGPNTEAFF. In nucleotides, the CDR3 is TGTGCCAGCAGCCAAGGACCAAACACTGAAGCTTTCTTT. V gene TRBV3-1 (or the pseudogene TRBV3-2) combines with J gene TRBJ1-1; D remains unclear. The V end lost 1 base, the J end lost 2 bases, and 5 bases lay between the germline ends. The CDR3 extends over 13 amino acids. Germline V lookup: CDR1 LGHDT, CDR2 YNNKEL (reference sequence).

About this clone: At the DNA level, this CDR3 is encoded by other sequences in the same sample as well. The J gene is TRBJ1-1, the V gene TRBV7-2; 7 positions match TRBD1. This CDR3 is 14 amino acids long. From germline, CDR1 is SGHTA and CDR2 FQGNSA. J lost 2 bases, V lost 5 bases, and 5 bases had no gene match. The CDR3, as DNA: TGTGCCAGCAGCCTTGACAGGGTCAACACTGAAGCTTTCTTT. It specifies CASSLDRVNTEAFF.

The sample holds one count of this clone. The chain carries TRBV19 and TRBJ2-2, with D possibly TRBD2 on 6 matching bases. V was trimmed by 4 bases and J by 3 bases, leaving 9 bases between them. The CDR3 loop spans 14 amino acids. CDR1 and CDR2 from the germline V gene are LNHDA and SQIVND (reference sequence). CDR3 sequence: CASSSGTDTGELFF. The CDR3 region has the DNA TGTGCCAGTAGTAGCGGGACGGACACCGGGGAGCTGTTTTTT. Filled out from reference TRBV19 and TRBJ2-2, the complete variable domain reads DGGITQSPKYLFRKEGQNVTLSCEQNLNHDAMYWYRQDPGQGLRLIYYSQIVNDFQKGDIAEGYSVSREKKESFPLTVTSAQKNPTAFYLCASSSGTDTGELFFGEGSRLTVL.

The rearrangement links TRBV7-2 to TRBJ2-5; TRBD2 might be the D (6 bases). The CDR3 is 14 residues long. Trimming took 1 base from V and 1 from J, leaving 7 bases between them. Germline CDR1 reads SGHTA; CDR2 reads FQGNSA. DNA for the CDR3: TGTGCCAGCAGCTTAGAGCGGGCCCAAGAGACCCAGTACTTC. Translating it yields CASSLERAQETQYF.

The J gene is TRBJ1-1, the V gene TRBV12-3 or TRBV12-4; TRBD1 is a possible D gene (5 bases). The V and J ends lost 7 bases and 5 bases respectively, with 11 bases between them. This CDR3 region has 12 residues. CDR3 sequence: CASNSWGTEAFF. DNA of the CDR3: TGTGCCAGCAATAGCTGGGGGACTGAAGCTTTCTTT.

The rearrangement uses TRBV5-4 and TRBJ1-6; D gene uncertain. Per germline, CDR1 SGHNT and CDR2 YYREEE (reference sequence). This CDR3 region has 16 residues. The V end lost 0 bases, the J end lost 5 bases, and 12 bases lay between the germline ends. This chain's CDR3 is CASSLGPTANNSPLHF. CDR3 nucleotides: TGTGCCAGCAGCTTGGGTCCGACGGCAAATAATTCACCCCTCCACTTT.

The chain couples TRBV4-3 to TRBJ1-5; D gene unclear. The V end lost 0 bases, the J end lost 6 bases, and 12 bases lay between the germline ends. Germline V lookup: CDR1 LGHNA, CDR2 YSLEER. CDR3 length: 15 amino acids. CDR3 region: CASSQDLGKGQPQHF. CDR3 DNA: TGCGCCAGCAGCCAAGATCTGGGAAAGGGTCAGCCCCAGCATTTT.

This clone was detected once. The chain has TRBV6-6 and TRBJ2-1; 13 nucleotides align to TRBD2. Trimming cost V 5 bases and J 5 bases; bases outside gene matches: 6. The CDR3 consists of 16 residues. Germline V gene data show CDR1 as MNHNY and CDR2 as SVGAGI (reference sequence). The CDR3 bases are TGTGCCAGCAGTACAAGACTAGCGGGAGGTAACAATGAGCAGTTCTTC. Its protein product is CASSTRLAGGNNEQFF.

This clone was seen a single time. The genes are TRBV7-2 and TRBJ2-3, with D possibly matching TRBD2 (6 bases). Trimming removed 5 bases from V and 3 bases from J, with 12 bases in between. The CDR3 has 14 amino acids. The germline V gene encodes CDR1 SGHTA and CDR2 FQGNSA. CDR3 sequence (DNA): TGTGCCAGCAGCCCTCTCCGGGGGACAGATACGCAGTATTTT. Translation: CASSPLRGTDTQYF.

V and J are TRBV19 and TRBJ2-5, with 13 bases matching TRBD2. This CDR3 comprises 19 residues. CDR1 and CDR2 (germline): LNHDA, SQIVND (reference sequence). V dropped 5 bases and J dropped 5; count of bases not matched to a gene: 17. CDR3 protein: CASSPPLKAGLAGAETQYF. In DNA form, the CDR3 reads TGTGCCAGTAGTCCACCGTTAAAGGCAGGACTAGCGGGAGCTGAGACCCAGTACTTC.

The chain has TRBV5-6 and TRBJ2-7, with D uncertain. Germline-derived CDR1 and CDR2 are SGHDT and YYEEEE. V was shortened by 1 base and J by 6 bases, with 8 bases between the two germline ends. CDR3 length equals 12 residues. CDR3 residues: CASSLITVEQYF. CDR3 nucleotide sequence: TGTGCCAGCAGCTTGATTACGGTCGAGCAGTACTTC.

The J gene is TRBJ2-1, the V gene TRBV2, with TRBD1 matching over 9 bases. With V trimmed by 5 bases and J by 6 bases, 8 bases remained unmatched. The CDR3 is 15 residues long. Per germline, CDR1 SNHLY and CDR2 FYNNEI. CDR3 nucleotide sequence: TGTGCCAGCAGTTATCGGGACAGGGAGTCCAATGAGCAGTTCTTC. This codes for CASSYRDRESNEQFF. Variable domain in full (rest from reference TRBV2 and TRBJ2-1): EPEVTQTPSHQVTQMGQEVILRCVPISNHLYFYWYRQILGQKVEFLVSFYNNEISEKSEIFDDQFSVERPDGSNFTLKIRSTKLEDSAMYFCASSYRDRESNEQFFGPGTRLTVL.

The rearrangement joins TRBV9 to TRBJ2-3; a possible D gene is TRBD2 (5 bases). CDR1 SGDLS and CDR2 YYNGEE come from the germline V gene. Between the trimmed V and J ends, which lost 4 bases and 3 bases, there was a span of 15 bases. The CDR3 length is 15 residues. The CDR3 coding sequence is TGTGCCAGCAGCATCGACTATCAGTGGACAGATACGCAGTATTTT. Translation gives CASSIDYQWTDTQYF.

The chain joins TRBV5-6 to TRBJ1-2, with TRBD1 matching over 8 bases. Trimming removed 0 bases from V and 4 bases from J; junction bases left unmatched: 8. Germline V gene sequence: CDR1 SGHDT, CDR2 YYEEEE. The CDR3 totals 16 residues. The CDR3 spells CASSLARTGPIYGYTF. The CDR3 nucleotides read TGTGCCAGCAGCTTGGCAAGGACAGGGCCGATCTATGGCTACACCTTC.

This clone was counted a single time. The rearrangement joins TRBV27 to TRBJ2-7; D gene ambiguous. The CDR3 sequence is 16 residues long. Germline V CDR1 and CDR2: MNHEY, SMNVEV (reference sequence). V was cut by 5 bases and J by 0 bases, with 17 bases left in between. CDR3 in amino acids: CASSPIRWAHSYEQYF. As DNA, the CDR3 is TGTGCCAGCAGTCCCATCCGATGGGCACACTCCTACGAGCAGTACTTC.

The chain links TRBV27 to TRBJ1-1, with TRBD1 as a possible D gene (6 bases). V was pared by 5 bases and J by 2 bases, with 9 bases between. The CDR3 extends over 13 amino acids. The V gene's germline CDR1 is MNHEY and CDR2 SMNVEV (reference sequence). The CDR3 spells CASSTGFNTEAFF. The CDR3, as DNA: TGTGCCAGCAGTACAGGGTTCAACACTGAAGCTTTCTTT.

The V gene is TRBV15, the J gene TRBJ2-1, with D hard to call. The CDR3 has 12 amino acids. V lost 0 bases and J lost 8, with 5 bases in between. Per germline, CDR1 LNHNV and CDR2 YYDKDF (reference sequence). The CDR3 nucleotides are TGTGCCACCAGCAGAGAGCCACATGAGCAGTTCTTC. Translating gives CATSREPHEQFF.

This clone was observed a handful of times. This chain uses TRBV2 with TRBJ1-6; weak D call: TRBD1 (6 bases). CDR1 is SNHLY and CDR2 is FYNNEI in the germline V gene. This CDR3 spans 17 amino acids. Trimming shortened V by 2 bases and J by 3 bases, and 14 bases separated the two germline ends. The CDR3 is CASSEISGGGYNSPLHF. For the CDR3, the DNA is TGTGCCAGCAGTGAAATTTCGGGAGGGGGCTATAATTCACCCCTCCACTTT.